These 12 T cell receptor beta chains originate from one sample sequenced in a study of T cell changes during pregnancy in multiple sclerosis. Libraries were prepared by immunoSEQ multiplex PCR; TCRdb keeps only in-frame clonotypes and omits some of them. The data hold just over 40,000 clones, with nearly 90% observed a single time. The source was CD4+ T cells from peripheral blood mononuclear cells, collected in the first trimester of pregnancy. These receptors were taken from a female donor with multiple sclerosis, enrolled in a pregnancy study.

The V gene is TRBV20-1, the J gene TRBJ2-7; no reliable D call. This CDR3 has 11 residues. CDR1 and CDR2 (germline): DFQATT, SNEGSKA (reference sequence). V was shortened by 1 base and J by 5 bases, with 6 bases between the two germline ends. CDR3 residues: CSARGGHEQYF. For the CDR3, the DNA is TGCAGTGCTAGAGGTGGGCACGAGCAGTACTTC.

The genes are TRBV19 and TRBJ2-5; possible D gene TRBD1, 6 bases. The CDR3 loop spans 13 amino acids. The germline V gene has CDR1 LNHDA and CDR2 SQIVND (reference sequence). The V end was cut by 6 bases, the J end by 4 bases, with 12 bases between. CDR3 residues: CASSTGYRETQYF. DNA for the CDR3: TGTGCCAGTAGCACAGGGTACAGAGAGACCCAGTACTTC.

The chain recombines TRBV4-2 with TRBJ2-3; TRBD2 aligns across 7 bases. Per germline, CDR1 LGHNA and CDR2 YNFKEQ. The CDR3 is made up of 13 amino acids. V was clipped by 4 bases and J by 7 bases; unmatched bases: 5. CDR3 region: CASSPSAGNTQYF. In DNA form, the CDR3 reads TGTGCCAGCAGCCCCTCAGCGGGGAATACGCAGTATTTT.

The chain uses TRBV18 and TRBJ2-5; 13 bases match TRBD2. The trim removed 4 bases at V and 1 base at J, leaving 3 bases unmatched. The CDR3 is 16 amino acids. In germline, CDR1 is KGHSH, CDR2 LQKENI. CDR3 in DNA: TGTGCCAGCTCACTAGGGACTAGCGGGACCCAAGAGACCCAGTACTTC. It codes for CASSLGTSGTQETQYF. Variable domain in full (rest from reference TRBV18 and TRBJ2-5): NAGVMQNPRHLVRRRGQEARLRCSPMKGHSHVYWYRQLPEEGLKFMVYLQKENIIDESGMPKERFSAEFPKEGPSILRIQQVVRGDSAAYFCASSLGTSGTQETQYFGPGTRLLVL.

The chain uses TRBV29-1 and TRBJ1-2, with 8 bases matching TRBD1. Germline loops: CDR1 SQVTM, CDR2 ANQGSEA. CDR3 length equals 14 residues. V dropped 5 bases and J dropped 5; count of bases not matched to a gene: 10. CDR3 in DNA: TGCAGCGTTCTGAGGACAGGGAGCTGGTATGGCTACACCTTC. It specifies CSVLRTGSWYGYTF.

The chain joins TRBV5-6 to TRBJ2-7; D perhaps matches TRBD1 (6 bases). The germline V gene has CDR1 SGHDT and CDR2 YYEEEE. The CDR3 has 12 residues. The V end lost 0 bases, the J end lost 7 bases, and 8 bases lay between the germline ends. CDR3 bases: TGTGCCAGCAGCTTGGGAAGGGGGGAGCAGTACTTC. This gives the protein CASSLGRGEQYF.

This rearrangement joins TRBV18 to TRBJ2-1; 8 positions agree with TRBD1. The V gene's germline CDR1 is KGHSH and CDR2 LQKENI. The V and J ends lost 1 base and 0 bases, in that order; junction bases with no gene match: 8. This CDR3 contains 18 residues. As DNA, the CDR3 is TGTGCCAGCTCACCACGCTTACAGGGGGAAAGCTCCTACAATGAGCAGTTCTTC. The encoded protein is CASSPRLQGESSYNEQFF.

The chain uses TRBV4-3 and TRBJ2-3, with TRBD2 identical over 15 bases. CDR1 and CDR2 from the germline V gene are LGHNA and YSLEER. The V segment lost 0 bases and the J segment 8 bases; nucleotides outside the gene matches: 6. The CDR3 spans 17 residues. This chain's CDR3 is CASSQDGTSGGTVTQYF. The CDR3 DNA follows: TGCGCCAGCAGCCAAGATGGGACTAGCGGGGGGACGGTTACGCAGTATTTT.

This chain joins TRBV18 and TRBJ2-7; D possibly corresponds to TRBD2 (6 bases). The CDR3 is 14 residues long. Trimming took off 3 bases at V and 5 bases at J, with 14 bases between the two ends. Germline V gene data show CDR1 as KGHSH and CDR2 as LQKENI. The DNA for the CDR3 is TGTGCCAGCTCACCTCTAGGGGAGGTACACGAGCAGTACTTC. As protein: CASSPLGEVHEQYF.

The chain links TRBV11-2 to TRBJ1-2; TRBD1 might be the D (6 bases). Germline V gives CDR1 SGHAT, CDR2 FQNNGV. Trimming removed 2 bases at V and 5 bases at J, with 12 bases between. The CDR3 totals 14 residues. The CDR3 reads CASSLQGGGYGYTF. As DNA, the CDR3 is TGTGCCAGCAGCTTACAGGGAGGGGGGTATGGCTACACCTTC.

The genes are TRBV18 and TRBJ1-3, with D uncertain. CDR3 size: 14 residues. The V end was cut by 6 bases, the J end by 3 bases, with 12 bases between. The germline gives CDR1 KGHSH, CDR2 LQKENI. CDR3 residues: CASSPDLGGNTIYF. In nucleotides, the CDR3 is TGTGCCAGCTCGCCGGACTTAGGTGGAAACACCATATATTTT.

The genes are TRBV12-5 and TRBJ1-5, with a weak D call TRBD1 (6 bases). Trimming removed 5 bases from V and 6 bases from J, with 14 bases in between. CDR3 length: 14 residues. Germline lookup yields CDR1 LGHNT and CDR2 FRNRAP. The CDR3 protein is CASGHGQSTQPQHF. The CDR3 coding sequence is TGTGCTAGTGGTCACGGACAGTCGACTCAGCCCCAGCATTTT.